A single sample is the source of the 3 T cell receptor beta chains below, sequenced in a study of beta chain features in type 1 diabetes. Study findings and constraints: Researchers report that Type 1 diabetes patients had moderately but significantly shorter TCRB CDR3s across all four CD4+ subsets.

Sequenced material consisted of expressed TCRB transcripts (all of the isolated RNA was reverse transcribed). TCRdb keeps only in-frame clones here, not all; method: immunoSEQ multiplex PCR. The repertoire includes 250,000 to 350,000 clones, over 11% of them detected once, and roughly 0.018% sits in the top ten. These TCRs are of unknown antigen specificity. Sequencing was carried out using naive CD4+ T cells from blood. Receptors originate from a man between 25 and 39 years old with type 1 diabetes.

The J gene is TRBJ2-1, the V gene TRBV11-1; TRBD1 matches at 9 bases. V gave up 5 bases and J gave up 3 bases; unmatched junction bases: 5. Germline values: CDR1 SGHAT, CDR2 FQDESV (reference sequence). This CDR3 is 15 amino acids long. The CDR3 spells CASSLGQGIYNEQFF. The CDR3 DNA follows: TGTGCCAGCAGCCTGGGACAGGGAATCTACAATGAGCAGTTCTTC.

The chain combines TRBV21-1 with TRBJ2-1; TRBD2 was called by the table and not checked on the DNA. TRBV21-1 is deemed a pseudogene. There are 13 residues in the CDR3. The chain's CDR3 is CASTSGKVNEQFF. The CDR3 nucleotides are TGTGCCAGCACTAGCGGGAAAGTCAATGAGCAGTTCTTC.

This clone was seen more than once but under ten times. The rearrangement links TRBV5-1 to TRBJ2-7; D possibly corresponds to TRBD1 (6 bases). Trimming left V 0 bases short and J 5 bases short, with 9 bases between. This CDR3 is built from 13 residues. Germline V gene lookup returns CDR1 SGHRS and CDR2 YFSETQ. Here the CDR3 DNA reads TGCGCCAGCAGCTTGGCGGCAGGGGACGAGCAGTACTTC. Amino acid sequence: CASSLAAGDEQYF. Filled out from reference TRBV5-1 and TRBJ2-7, the complete variable domain reads KAGVTQTPRYLIKTRGQQVTLSCSPISGHRSVSWYQQTPGQGLQFLFEYFSETQRNKGNFPGRFSGRQFSNSRSEMNVSTLELGDSALYLCASSLAAGDEQYFGPGTRLTVT.